This T cell receptor (beta chain) stems from a study of blood T cell repertoires in COVID-19. As for the study in general: Some COVID-19 samples were acute and others convalescent; all came from the United States, Italy and Spain.

In its sample, this clone was seen once. The germline V and J ends were trimmed by 6 bases and 5 bases, with 8 bases remaining between them. Per the germline V gene, CDR1 is SNHLY and CDR2 is FYNNEI. The CDR3 covers 13 residues. Per the original methods: From reference gene primer amplification, estimates of nucleated cell counts were derived. Clones were sequenced by immunoSEQ multiplex PCR, and TCRdb holds only the in-frame ones, with some missing. Clonal size and the V and J genes are those of that table, whereas D and trimming came from the DNA. The table has 60,000 to 85,000 clones, approximately 78% seen once.

J is TRBJ1-6 and V is TRBV2, with D uncertain. This TCR derives from a woman aged 55-70 years with acute or convalescent COVID-19. Sequencing used peripheral blood. The CDR3 spells CASRMRDNSPLHF. DNA of the CDR3: TGTGCCAGCAGGATGAGGGATAATTCACCCCTCCACTTT.